This T cell receptor beta chain was observed in a study of OX40 agonist ivuxolimab in advanced cancers. Across the whole study: Ivuxolimab doses were 0.01, 0.1, 0.3, 1.5, 3 or 10 mg/kg every 2 weeks.

Data came from immunoSEQ multiplex PCR; TCRdb stores just in-frame clones and leaves some out. The sample yields 72,000 or so clones, 89% seen once. In its sample, this clone was seen once. Its specificity is unknown. General study findings and limits: Expanded peripheral T cell antigen specificity was not determined. In a subset of nonresponders, normalized T-cell clonal expansion was also low.

V gave up 4 bases and J gave up 2 bases, with 17 bases separating them. The length of the CDR3 is 16 residues. From germline, CDR1 is SGHRS and CDR2 YFSETQ. Autoimmune disease history or systemic immunosuppression barred patients. Material: CD4+ or CD8+ T cells sorted from blood, obtained in a trial of the OX40 agonist ivuxolimab. The gene calls are TRBV5-1 and TRBJ2-3; perhaps D is TRBD1 or TRBD2 (7 bases each). This TCR was sampled from an adult with an advanced solid tumor such as melanoma, head and neck, liver or kidney cancer. The CDR3 region is CASSAGDRFYTDTQYF. Written as DNA, the CDR3 is TGCGCCAGCAGCGCGGGGGACAGATTCTACACAGATACGCAGTATTTT. The full variable domain, with the rest looked up from reference TRBV5-1 and TRBJ2-3, is KAGVTQTPRYLIKTRGQQVTLSCSPISGHRSVSWYQQTPGQGLQFLFEYFSETQRNKGNFPGRFSGRQFSNSRSEMNVSTLELGDSALYLCASSAGDRFYTDTQYFGPGTRLTVL.